Sequencing of this T cell receptor (beta chain) was carried out in a study of radiotherapy plus CTLA-4 blockade in lung cancer. Clones were read by immunoSEQ multiplex PCR, and TCRdb kept only the in-frame ones, dropping some. The table has roughly 120,000 clones, roughly four fifths seen once. Study-wide points: After radiotherapy and ipilimumab, tumor-derived clones expanded in peripheral blood.

About this clone itself: The antigen is not known.

Germline V lookup: CDR1 SNHLY, CDR2 FYNNEI. The CDR3 has 13 amino acids. The V gene lost 3 bases and the J gene lost 4 bases, with 9 bases spanning the gap. The V and J genes are TRBV2 and TRBJ1-2; D gene ambiguous. The source material was peripheral blood, sampled from a patient treated with radiotherapy plus ipilimumab. The source of this sequence is a human donor with non-small cell lung cancer that progressed on radiotherapy plus ipilimumab. Some clones in this sample may be carry-over from other donors' samples. The CDR3 nucleotides read TGTGCCAGCAGTGATCCTGGCCCCTATGGCTACACCTTC. Protein product: CASSDPGPYGYTF.